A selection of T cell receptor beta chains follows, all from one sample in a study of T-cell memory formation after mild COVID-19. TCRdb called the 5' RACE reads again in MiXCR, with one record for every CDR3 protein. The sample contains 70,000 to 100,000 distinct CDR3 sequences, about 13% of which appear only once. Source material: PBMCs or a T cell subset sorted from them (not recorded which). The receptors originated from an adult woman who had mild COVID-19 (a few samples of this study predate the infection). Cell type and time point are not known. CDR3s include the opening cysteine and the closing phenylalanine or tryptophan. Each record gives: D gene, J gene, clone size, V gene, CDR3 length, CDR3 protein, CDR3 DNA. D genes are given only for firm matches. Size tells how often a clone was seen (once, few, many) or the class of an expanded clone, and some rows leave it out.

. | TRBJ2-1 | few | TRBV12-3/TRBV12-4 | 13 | CAVRKGVYNEQFF | TGTGCCGTCAGGAAAGGGGTCTACAATGAGCAGTTCTTC
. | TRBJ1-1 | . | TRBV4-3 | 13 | CASSQLVNTEAFF | TGCGCCAGCAGCCAATTAGTGAACACTGAAGCTTTCTTT
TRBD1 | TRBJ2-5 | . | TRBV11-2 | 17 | CASTLAQGDARSETQYF | TGTGCCAGCACCCTAGCCCAGGGGGACGCAAGATCGGAGACCCAGTACTTC
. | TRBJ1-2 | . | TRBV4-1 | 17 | CASSQDATGTLAYGYTF | TGCGCCAGCAGCCAAGATGCCACTGGGACACTAGCCTATGGCTACACCTTC
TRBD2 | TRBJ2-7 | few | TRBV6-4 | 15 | CASQQWAGVSYEQYF | TGTGCCAGCCAGCAGTGGGCGGGGGTCTCCTACGAGCAGTACTTC
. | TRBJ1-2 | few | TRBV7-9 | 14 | CASSNLDRNYGYTF | TGTGCCAGCAGCAACCTAGACCGAAACTATGGCTACACCTTC
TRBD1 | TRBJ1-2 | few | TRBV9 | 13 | CASSGGTVYGYTF | TGTGCCAGCAGCGGGGGGACAGTCTATGGCTACACCTTC
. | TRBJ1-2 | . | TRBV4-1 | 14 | CASSLPQTEKSVAF | TGCGCCAGCAGCCTACCCCAGACAGAGAAGAGTGTCGCCTTC
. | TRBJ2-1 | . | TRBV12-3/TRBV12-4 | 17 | CASSFHEAVSTYNEQFF | TGTGCCAGCAGTTTTCACGAGGCGGTAAGCACCTACAATGAGCAGTTCTTC
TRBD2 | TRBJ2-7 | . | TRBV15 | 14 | CATSRTPAGAEQYF | TGTGCCACCAGCAGAACCCCCGCGGGAGCCGAGCAGTACTTC
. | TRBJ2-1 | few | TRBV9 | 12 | CASSVVSGEQFF | TGTGCCAGCAGCGTAGTTAGCGGAGAGCAGTTCTTC
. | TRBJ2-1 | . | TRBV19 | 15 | CASSIDPTTRGEQFF | TGTGCCAGTAGTATAGATCCCACGACGAGGGGTGAGCAGTTCTTC
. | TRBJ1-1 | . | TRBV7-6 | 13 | CASSPQVNTEAFF | TGTGCCAGCAGTCCTCAAGTGAACACTGAAGCTTTCTTT
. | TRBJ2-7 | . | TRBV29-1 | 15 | CSVELLGSGRGEQYF | TGCAGCGTTGAGCTTCTCGGATCAGGGAGGGGGGAGCAGTACTTC
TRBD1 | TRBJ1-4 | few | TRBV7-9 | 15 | CASSPPGQDREKLFF | TGTGCCAGCAGCCCCCCTGGACAGGATCGAGAAAAACTGTTTTTT
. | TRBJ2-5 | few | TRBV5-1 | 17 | CASSSKPARALEETQYF | TGCGCCAGCAGCTCAAAACCCGCCAGGGCTTTAGAAGAGACCCAGTACTTC
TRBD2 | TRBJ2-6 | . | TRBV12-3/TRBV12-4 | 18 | CASSSRLAGGSGANVLTF | TGTGCCAGCAGTTCGCGACTAGCGGGGGGCTCTGGGGCCAACGTCCTGACTTTC